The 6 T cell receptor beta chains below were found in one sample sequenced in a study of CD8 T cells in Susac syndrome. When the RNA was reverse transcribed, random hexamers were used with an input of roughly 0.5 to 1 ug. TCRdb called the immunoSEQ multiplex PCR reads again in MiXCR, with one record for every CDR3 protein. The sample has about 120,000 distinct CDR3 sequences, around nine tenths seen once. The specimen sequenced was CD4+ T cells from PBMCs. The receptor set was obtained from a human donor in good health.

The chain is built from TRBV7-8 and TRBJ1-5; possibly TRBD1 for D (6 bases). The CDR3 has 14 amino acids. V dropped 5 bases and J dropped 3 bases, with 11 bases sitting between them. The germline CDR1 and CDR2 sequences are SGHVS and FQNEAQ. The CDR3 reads CASSPGVANQPQHF. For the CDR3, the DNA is TGTGCCAGCAGCCCAGGGGTGGCCAATCAGCCCCAGCATTTT.

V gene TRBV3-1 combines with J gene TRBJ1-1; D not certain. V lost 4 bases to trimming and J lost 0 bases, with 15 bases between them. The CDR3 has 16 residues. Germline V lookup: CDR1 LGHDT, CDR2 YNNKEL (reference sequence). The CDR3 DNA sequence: TGTGCCAGCAGCCGGTTCACACGGCAGTTGAACACTGAAGCTTTCTTT. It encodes CASSRFTRQLNTEAFF.

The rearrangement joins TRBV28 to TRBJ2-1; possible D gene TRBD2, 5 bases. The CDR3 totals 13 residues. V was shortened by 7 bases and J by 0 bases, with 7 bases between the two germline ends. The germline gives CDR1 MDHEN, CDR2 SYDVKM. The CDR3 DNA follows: TGTGCCAGCAACAGCGGCTCCTACAATGAGCAGTTCTTC. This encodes CASNSGSYNEQFF. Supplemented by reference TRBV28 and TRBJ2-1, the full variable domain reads DVKVTQSSRYLVKRTGEKVFLECVQDMDHENMFWYRQDPGLGLRLIYFSYDVKMKEKGDIPEGYSVSREKKERFSLILESASTNQTSMYLCASNSGSYNEQFFGPGTRLTVL.

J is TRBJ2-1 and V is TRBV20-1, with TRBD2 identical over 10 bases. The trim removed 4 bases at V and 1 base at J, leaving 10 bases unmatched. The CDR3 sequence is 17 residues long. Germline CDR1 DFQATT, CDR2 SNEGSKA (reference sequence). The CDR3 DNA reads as TGCAGTGCTATGGCTTTATTGGGACTAGCGTCCTACAATGAGCAGTTCTTC. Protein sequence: CSAMALLGLASYNEQFF.

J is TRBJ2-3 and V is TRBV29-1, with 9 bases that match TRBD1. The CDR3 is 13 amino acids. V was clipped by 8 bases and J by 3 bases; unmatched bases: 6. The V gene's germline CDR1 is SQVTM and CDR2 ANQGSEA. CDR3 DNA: TGCAGCCACGGGACAGGGCTAACAGATACGCAGTATTTT. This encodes CSHGTGLTDTQYF.

CDR3 in amino acids: CASSPGWAEAFF. The CDR3 DNA reads as TGTGCCAGCAGCCCCGGGTGGGCTGAAGCTTTCTTT. The chain recombines TRBV7-8 with TRBJ1-1; D not resolved. CDR1 SGHVS and CDR2 FQNEAQ come from the germline V gene. Trimming removed 5 bases from V and 6 bases from J, with 10 bases in between. CDR3 length: 12 residues. The variable domain in full, with the rest retrieved from reference TRBV7-8 and TRBJ1-1, is GAGVSQSPRYKVAKRGQDVALRCDPISGHVSLFWYQQALGQGPEFLTYFQNEAQLDKSGLPSDRFFAERPEGSVSTLKIQRTQQEDSAVYLCASSPGWAEAFFGQGTRLTVV.